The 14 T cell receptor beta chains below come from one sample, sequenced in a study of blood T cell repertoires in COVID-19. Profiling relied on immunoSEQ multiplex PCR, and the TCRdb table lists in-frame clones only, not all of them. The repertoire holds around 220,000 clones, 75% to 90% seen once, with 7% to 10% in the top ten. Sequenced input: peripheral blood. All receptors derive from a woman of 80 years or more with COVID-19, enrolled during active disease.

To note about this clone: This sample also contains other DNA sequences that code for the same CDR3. The DNA for the CDR3 is TGTGCCAGCAGCGTAGGGCCCAATTCACCCCTCCACTTT. It yields the protein CASSVGPNSPLHF. The rearrangement links TRBV9 to TRBJ1-6; D call uncertain. This CDR3 spans 13 amino acids. V lost 0 bases to trimming and J lost 7 bases, with 5 bases between them. CDR1 is SGDLS and CDR2 is YYNGEE in the germline V gene.

CDR3 in amino acids: CASSEAWTGINQPQHF. CDR3 nucleotides: TGTGCCAGCAGTGAAGCTTGGACAGGGATCAATCAGCCCCAGCATTTT. The rearrangement links TRBV6-1 to TRBJ1-5, with TRBD1 identical over 8 bases. The J segment lost 3 bases and the V segment lost 0 bases, leaving 4 bases of the junction unmatched. Germline V lookup: CDR1 MNHNS, CDR2 SASEGT. This CDR3 region has 16 residues.

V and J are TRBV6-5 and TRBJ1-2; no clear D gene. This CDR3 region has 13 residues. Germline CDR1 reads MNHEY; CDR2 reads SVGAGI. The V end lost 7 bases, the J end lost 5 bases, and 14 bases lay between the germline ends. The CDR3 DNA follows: TGTGCCAGCAACTTAGACGGGAGGTATGGCTACACCTTC. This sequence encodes CASNLDGRYGYTF.

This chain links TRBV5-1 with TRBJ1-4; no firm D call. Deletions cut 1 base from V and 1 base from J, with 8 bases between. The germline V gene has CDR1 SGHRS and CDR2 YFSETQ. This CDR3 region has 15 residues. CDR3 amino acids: CASSLSGVTNEKLFF. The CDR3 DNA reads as TGCGCCAGCAGCTTGTCCGGGGTAACTAATGAAAAACTGTTTTTT.

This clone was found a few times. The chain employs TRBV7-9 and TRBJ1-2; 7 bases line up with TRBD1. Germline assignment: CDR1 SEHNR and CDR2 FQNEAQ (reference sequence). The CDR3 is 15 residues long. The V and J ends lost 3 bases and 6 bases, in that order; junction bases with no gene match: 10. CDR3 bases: TGTGCCAGCAGCTTTCCGCCGGGACAGCCCGATGGCTACACCTTC. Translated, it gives CASSFPPGQPDGYTF.

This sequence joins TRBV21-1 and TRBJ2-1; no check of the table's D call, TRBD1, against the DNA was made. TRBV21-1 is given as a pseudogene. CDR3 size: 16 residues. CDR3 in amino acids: CASSKGRQGGINEQFF. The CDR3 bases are TGTGCCAGCAGCAAAGGCCGACAGGGAGGAATAAATGAGCAGTTCTTC.

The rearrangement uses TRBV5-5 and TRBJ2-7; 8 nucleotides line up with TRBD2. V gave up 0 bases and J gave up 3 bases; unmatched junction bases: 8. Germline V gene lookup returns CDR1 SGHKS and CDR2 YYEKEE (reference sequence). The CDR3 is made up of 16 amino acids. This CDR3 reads CASSLAETSGLYEQYF. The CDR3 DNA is TGTGCCAGCAGCTTGGCCGAAACTAGCGGACTCTACGAGCAGTACTTC.

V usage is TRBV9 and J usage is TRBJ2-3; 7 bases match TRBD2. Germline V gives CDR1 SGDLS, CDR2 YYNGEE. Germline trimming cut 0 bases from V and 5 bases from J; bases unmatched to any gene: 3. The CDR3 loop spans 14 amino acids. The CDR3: CASSVAGRGDTQYF. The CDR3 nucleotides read TGTGCCAGCAGCGTAGCGGGGAGGGGAGATACGCAGTATTTT.

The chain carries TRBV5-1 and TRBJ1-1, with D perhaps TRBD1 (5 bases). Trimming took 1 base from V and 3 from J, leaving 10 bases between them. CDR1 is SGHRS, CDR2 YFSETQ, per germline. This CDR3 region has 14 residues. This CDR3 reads CASSLSGQDTEAFF. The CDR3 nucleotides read TGCGCCAGCAGCTTGTCAGGGCAGGACACTGAAGCTTTCTTT.

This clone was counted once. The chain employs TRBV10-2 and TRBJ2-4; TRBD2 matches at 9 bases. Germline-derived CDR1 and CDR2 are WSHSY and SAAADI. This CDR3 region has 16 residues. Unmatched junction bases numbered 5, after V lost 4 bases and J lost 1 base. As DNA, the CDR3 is TGCGCCAGCAGTGTACCCGCGGGGGGGGCCAAAAACATTCAGTACTTC. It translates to CASSVPAGGAKNIQYF.

The CDR3 spells CASSETGGNLYF. DNA of the CDR3: TGCGCCAGCAGCGAGACAGGGGGCAACCTATATTTT. This chain uses TRBV5-1 with TRBJ1-3, with 10 bases aligning to TRBD1. The CDR3 contains 12 residues. Germline V lookup: CDR1 SGHRS, CDR2 YFSETQ. The V and J ends lost 4 bases and 14 bases, in that order; junction bases with no gene match: 6. Variable domain in full (rest from reference TRBV5-1 and TRBJ1-3): KAGVTQTPRYLIKTRGQQVTLSCSPISGHRSVSWYQQTPGQGLQFLFEYFSETQRNKGNFPGRFSGRQFSNSRSEMNVSTLELGDSALYLCASSETGGNLYFGEGSWLTVV.

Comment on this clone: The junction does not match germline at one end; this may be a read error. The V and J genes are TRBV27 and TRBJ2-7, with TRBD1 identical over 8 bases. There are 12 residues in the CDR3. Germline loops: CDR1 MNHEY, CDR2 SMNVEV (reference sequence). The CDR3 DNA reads TGTGCCAGCAGTTCCTTGGGACAGGCTCCTCACTTC. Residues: CASSSLGQAPHF.

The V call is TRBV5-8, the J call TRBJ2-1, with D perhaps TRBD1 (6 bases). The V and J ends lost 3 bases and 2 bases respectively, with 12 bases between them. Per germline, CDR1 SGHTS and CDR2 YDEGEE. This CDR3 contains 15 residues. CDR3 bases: TGTGCCAGCAGCTCTCAGGGGCGAACCTACAATGAGCAGTTCTTC. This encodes CASSSQGRTYNEQFF.

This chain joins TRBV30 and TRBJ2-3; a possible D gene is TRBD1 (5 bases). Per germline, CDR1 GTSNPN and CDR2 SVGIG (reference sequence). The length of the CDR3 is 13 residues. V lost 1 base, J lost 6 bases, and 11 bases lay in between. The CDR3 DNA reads TGTGCCTGGAGTGCCAGGGCAAGGGATACGCAGTATTTT. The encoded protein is CAWSARARDTQYF.